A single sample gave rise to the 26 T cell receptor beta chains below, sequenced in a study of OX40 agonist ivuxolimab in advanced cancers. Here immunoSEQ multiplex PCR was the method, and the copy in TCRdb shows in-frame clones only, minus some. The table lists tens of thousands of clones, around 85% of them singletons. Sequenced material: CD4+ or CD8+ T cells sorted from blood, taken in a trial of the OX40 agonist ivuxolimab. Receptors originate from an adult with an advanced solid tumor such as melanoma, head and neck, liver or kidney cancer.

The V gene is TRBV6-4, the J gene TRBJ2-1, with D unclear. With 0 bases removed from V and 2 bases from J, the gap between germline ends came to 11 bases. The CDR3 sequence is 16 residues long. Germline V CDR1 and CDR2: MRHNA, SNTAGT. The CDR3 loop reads CASSDSAVNPYNEQFF. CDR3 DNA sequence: TGTGCCAGCAGTGACTCGGCGGTTAATCCCTACAATGAGCAGTTCTTC.

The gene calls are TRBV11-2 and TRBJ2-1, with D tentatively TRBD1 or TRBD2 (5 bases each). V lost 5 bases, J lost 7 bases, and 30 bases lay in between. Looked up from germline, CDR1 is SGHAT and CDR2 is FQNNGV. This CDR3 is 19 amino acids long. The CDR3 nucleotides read TGTGCCAGCAGCCCCGGGGACCCCGTCCCCTCCCCATACACTAATGAGCAGTTCTTC. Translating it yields CASSPGDPVPSPYTNEQFF.

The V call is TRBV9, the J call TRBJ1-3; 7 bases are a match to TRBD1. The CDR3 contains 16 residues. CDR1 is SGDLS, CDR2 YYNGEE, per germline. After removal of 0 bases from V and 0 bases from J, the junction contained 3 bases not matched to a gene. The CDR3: CASSVVGQLSGNTIYF. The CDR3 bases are TGTGCCAGCAGCGTAGTGGGACAGCTCTCTGGAAACACCATATATTTT.

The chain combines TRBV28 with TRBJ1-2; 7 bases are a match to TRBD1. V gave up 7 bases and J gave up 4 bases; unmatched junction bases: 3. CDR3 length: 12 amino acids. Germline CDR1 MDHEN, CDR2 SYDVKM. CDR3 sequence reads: CASKGTVYGYTF. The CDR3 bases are TGTGCCAGCAAAGGGACAGTCTATGGCTACACCTTC.

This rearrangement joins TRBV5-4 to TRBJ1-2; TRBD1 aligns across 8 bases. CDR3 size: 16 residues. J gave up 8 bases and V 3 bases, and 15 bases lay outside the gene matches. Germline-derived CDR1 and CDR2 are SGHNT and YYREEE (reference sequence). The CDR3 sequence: CASSYRLGRGQTGYTF. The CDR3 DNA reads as TGTGCCAGCAGCTACAGACTCGGCAGGGGGCAAACGGGCTACACCTTC.

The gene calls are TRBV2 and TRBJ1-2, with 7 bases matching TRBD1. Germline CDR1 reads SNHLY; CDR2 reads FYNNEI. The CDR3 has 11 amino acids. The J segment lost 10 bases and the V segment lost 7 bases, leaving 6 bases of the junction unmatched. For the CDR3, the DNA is TGTGCCAGCACCGTGGGACAGAACTACACCTTC. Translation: CASTVGQNYTF.

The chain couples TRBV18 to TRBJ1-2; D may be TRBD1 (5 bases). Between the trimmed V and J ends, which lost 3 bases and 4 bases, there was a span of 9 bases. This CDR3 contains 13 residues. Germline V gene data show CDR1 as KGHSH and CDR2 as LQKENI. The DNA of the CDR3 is TGTGCCAGCTCACCGGGGGGTACCTATGGCTACACCTTC. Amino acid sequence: CASSPGGTYGYTF. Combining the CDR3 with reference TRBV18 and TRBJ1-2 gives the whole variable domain NAGVMQNPRHLVRRRGQEARLRCSPMKGHSHVYWYRQLPEEGLKFMVYLQKENIIDESGMPKERFSAEFPKEGPSILRIQQVVRGDSAAYFCASSPGGTYGYTFGSGTRLTVV.

The DNA for the CDR3 is TGTGCCAGCAGCTCGGACGCTCACCACTACAATGAGCAGTTCTTC. Translated, it gives CASSSDAHHYNEQFF. The chain combines TRBV13 with TRBJ2-1, with D unclear. Germline assignment: CDR1 PRHDT and CDR2 FYEKMQ (reference sequence). The CDR3 spans 15 residues. The V end was cut by 4 bases, the J end by 3 bases, with 13 bases between.

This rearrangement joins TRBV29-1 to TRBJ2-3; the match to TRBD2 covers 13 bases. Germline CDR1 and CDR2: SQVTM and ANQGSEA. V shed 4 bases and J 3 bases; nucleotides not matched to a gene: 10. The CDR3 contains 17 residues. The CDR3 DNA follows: TGCAGCGTTGGGACTAGCGGGAGCAATTTGTGGACAGATACGCAGTATTTT. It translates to CSVGTSGSNLWTDTQYF.

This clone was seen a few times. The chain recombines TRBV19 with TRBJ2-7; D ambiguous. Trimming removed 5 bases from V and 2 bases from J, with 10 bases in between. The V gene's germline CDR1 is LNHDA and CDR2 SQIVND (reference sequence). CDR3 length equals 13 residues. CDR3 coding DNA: TGTGCCAGTAGTTCGGACCAGACCTACGAGCAGTACTTC. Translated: CASSSDQTYEQYF.

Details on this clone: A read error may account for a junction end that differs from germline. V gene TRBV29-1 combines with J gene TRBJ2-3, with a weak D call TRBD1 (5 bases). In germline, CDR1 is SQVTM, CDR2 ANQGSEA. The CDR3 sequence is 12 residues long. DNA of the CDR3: TGCAGCGTTGGAAGGGGCACATATACGCAGTATTTT. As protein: CSVGRGTYTQYF.

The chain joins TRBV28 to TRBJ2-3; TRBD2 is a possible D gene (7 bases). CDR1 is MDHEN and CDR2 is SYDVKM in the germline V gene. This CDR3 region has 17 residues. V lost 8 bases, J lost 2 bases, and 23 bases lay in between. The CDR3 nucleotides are TGTGCCAGCCGGGGGGCCCATACGGGACACTACACAGATACGCAGTATTTT. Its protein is CASRGAHTGHYTDTQYF. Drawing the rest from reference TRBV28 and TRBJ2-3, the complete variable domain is DVKVTQSSRYLVKRTGEKVFLECVQDMDHENMFWYRQDPGLGLRLIYFSYDVKMKEKGDIPEGYSVSREKKERFSLILESASTNQTSMYLCASRGAHTGHYTDTQYFGPGTRLTVL.

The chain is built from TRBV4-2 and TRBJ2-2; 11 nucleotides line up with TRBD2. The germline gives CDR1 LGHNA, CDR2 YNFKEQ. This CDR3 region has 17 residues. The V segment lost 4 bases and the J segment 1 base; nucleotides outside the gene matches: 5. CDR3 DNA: TGTGCCAGCAGCCGATCCGGGACTAGCGGGAACACCGGGGAGCTGTTTTTT. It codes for CASSRSGTSGNTGELFF.

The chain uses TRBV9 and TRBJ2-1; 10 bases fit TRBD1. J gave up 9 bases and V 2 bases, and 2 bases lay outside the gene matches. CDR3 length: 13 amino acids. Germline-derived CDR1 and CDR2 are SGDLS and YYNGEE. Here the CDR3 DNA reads TGTGCCAGCAGCGTGACAGGGGGCTTTGAGCAGTTCTTC. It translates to CASSVTGGFEQFF.

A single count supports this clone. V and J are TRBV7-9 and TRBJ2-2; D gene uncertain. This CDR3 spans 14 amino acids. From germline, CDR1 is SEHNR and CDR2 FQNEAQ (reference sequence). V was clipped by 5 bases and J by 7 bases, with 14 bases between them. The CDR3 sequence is CASSPARTGGELFF. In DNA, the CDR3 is TGTGCCAGCAGCCCCGCGAGGACGGGCGGGGAGCTGTTTTTT.

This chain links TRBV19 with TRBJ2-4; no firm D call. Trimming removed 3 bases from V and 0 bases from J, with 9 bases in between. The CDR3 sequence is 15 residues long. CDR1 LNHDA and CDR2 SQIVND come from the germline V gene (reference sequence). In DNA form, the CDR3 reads TGTGCCAGTAGTATTCAGCGACTAGCCAAAAACATTCAGTACTTC. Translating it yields CASSIQRLAKNIQYF.

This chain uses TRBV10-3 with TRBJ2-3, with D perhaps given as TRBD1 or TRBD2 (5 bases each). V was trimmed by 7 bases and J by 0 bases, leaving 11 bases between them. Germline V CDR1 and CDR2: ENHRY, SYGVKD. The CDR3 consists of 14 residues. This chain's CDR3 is CAINGDPSTDTQYF. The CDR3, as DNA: TGTGCCATCAACGGGGACCCTAGCACAGATACGCAGTATTTT.

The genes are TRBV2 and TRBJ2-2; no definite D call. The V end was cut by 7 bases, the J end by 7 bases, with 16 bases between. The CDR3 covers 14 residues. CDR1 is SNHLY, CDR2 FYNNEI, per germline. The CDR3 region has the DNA TGTGCCAGCACGAAGCGAAGAGACGTCGGGGAGCTGTTTTTT. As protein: CASTKRRDVGELFF.

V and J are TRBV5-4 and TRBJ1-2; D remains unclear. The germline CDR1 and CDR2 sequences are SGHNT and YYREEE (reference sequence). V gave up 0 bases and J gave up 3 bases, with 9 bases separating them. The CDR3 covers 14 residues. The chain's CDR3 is CASSLAGVDYGYTF. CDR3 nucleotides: TGTGCCAGCAGCTTGGCGGGCGTCGACTATGGCTACACCTTC.

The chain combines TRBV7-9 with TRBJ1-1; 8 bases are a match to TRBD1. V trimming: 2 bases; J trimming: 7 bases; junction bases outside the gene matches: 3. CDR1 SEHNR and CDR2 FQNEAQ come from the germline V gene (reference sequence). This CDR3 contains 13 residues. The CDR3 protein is CASSLTGGFEAFF. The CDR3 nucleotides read TGTGCCAGCAGCTTAACAGGGGGATTTGAAGCTTTCTTT.

The CDR3 region is CSYHGWGENTEAFF. CDR3 nucleotide sequence: TGCAGCTACCACGGGTGGGGGGAGAACACTGAAGCTTTCTTT. This sequence joins TRBV29-1 and TRBJ1-1; TRBD1 is a possible D gene (5 bases). Deletions cut 8 bases from V and 1 base from J, with 17 bases between. Germline CDR1 is SQVTM and CDR2 is ANQGSEA. The CDR3 is made up of 14 amino acids.

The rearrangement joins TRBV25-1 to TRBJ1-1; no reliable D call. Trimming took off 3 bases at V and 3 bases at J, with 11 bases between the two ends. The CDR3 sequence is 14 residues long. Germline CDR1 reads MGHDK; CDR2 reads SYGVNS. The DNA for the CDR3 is TGTGCCAGCAGTGACCAGCTGTGGGACACTGAAGCTTTCTTT. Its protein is CASSDQLWDTEAFF.

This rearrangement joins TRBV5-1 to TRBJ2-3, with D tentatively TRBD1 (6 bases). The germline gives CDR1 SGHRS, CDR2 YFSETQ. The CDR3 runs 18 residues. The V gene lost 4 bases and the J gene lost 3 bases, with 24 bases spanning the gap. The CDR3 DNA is TGCGCCAGCAGCACAGGGCCCCTCCAGCGAAGGAGGACAGATACGCAGTATTTT. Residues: CASSTGPLQRRRTDTQYF.

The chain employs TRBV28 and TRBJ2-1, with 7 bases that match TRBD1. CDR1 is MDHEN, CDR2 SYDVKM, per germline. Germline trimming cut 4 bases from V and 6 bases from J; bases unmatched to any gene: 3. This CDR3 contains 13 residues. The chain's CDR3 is CASSWGQFNEQFF. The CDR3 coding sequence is TGTGCCAGCAGTTGGGGACAGTTCAATGAGCAGTTCTTC.

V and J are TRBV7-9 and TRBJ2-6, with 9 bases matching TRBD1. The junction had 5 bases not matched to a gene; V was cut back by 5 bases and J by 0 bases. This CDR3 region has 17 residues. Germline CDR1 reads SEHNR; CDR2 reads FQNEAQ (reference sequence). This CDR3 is CASSQDRGNSGANVLTF. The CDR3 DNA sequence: TGTGCCAGCAGCCAGGACAGGGGCAACTCTGGGGCCAACGTCCTGACTTTC.

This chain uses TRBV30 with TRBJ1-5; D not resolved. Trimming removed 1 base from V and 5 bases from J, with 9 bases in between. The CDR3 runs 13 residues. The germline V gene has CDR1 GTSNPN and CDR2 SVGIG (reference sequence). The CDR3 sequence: CAWSGRRDQPQHF. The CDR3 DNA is TGTGCCTGGAGTGGGCGGAGAGATCAGCCCCAGCATTTT.